The 12 T cell receptor beta chains given below trace back to one sample, sequenced in a study of T cell responses to AZD1222 COVID-19 vaccine. The method was immunoSEQ multiplex PCR; TCRdb's version includes in-frame clones alone and lacks a portion of them. The repertoire holds 150,000 or so clones, 89% seen once, with about 2.7% in the top ten. The material sequenced was peripheral blood, taken on day 0 of AZD1222 vaccination. All receptors come from an adult in good health.

The chain joins TRBV20-1 to TRBJ1-1; D is unclear. The CDR3 runs 10 residues. The germline gives CDR1 DFQATT, CDR2 SNEGSKA (reference sequence). V lost 8 bases, J lost 3 bases, and 7 bases lay in between. The CDR3 reads CSPSDTEAFF. The DNA for the CDR3 is TGCAGTCCCTCTGACACTGAAGCTTTCTTT.

The chain recombines TRBV6-6 with TRBJ2-1, with unresolved D. The V end lost 6 bases, the J end lost 8 bases, and 11 bases lay between the germline ends. Germline CDR1 is MNHNY and CDR2 is SVGAGI (reference sequence). This CDR3 region has 12 residues. The CDR3 region is CASRHRPDEQFF. The CDR3 coding sequence is TGTGCCAGCAGACATCGGCCAGATGAGCAGTTCTTC.

The chain couples TRBV7-6 to TRBJ1-3; D gene ambiguous. In germline, CDR1 is SGHVS, CDR2 FNYEAQ. The V and J ends lost 3 bases and 5 bases respectively, with 8 bases between them. CDR3 length: 13 residues. CDR3 in amino acids: CASSLHSRNTIYF. The CDR3 nucleotides read TGTGCCAGCAGCTTGCACAGCCGAAACACCATATATTTT.

The chain carries TRBV19 and TRBJ2-5; TRBD1 matches 7 bases. CDR3 size: 16 residues. Germline V gene lookup returns CDR1 LNHDA and CDR2 SQIVND (reference sequence). The V segment lost 5 bases and the J segment 5 bases; nucleotides outside the gene matches: 14. The CDR3 DNA reads TGTGCCAGTAGTCTGGGCATGGGGACAGCCGGGGAGACCCAGTACTTC. Translated, it gives CASSLGMGTAGETQYF.

The chain employs TRBV5-6 and TRBJ2-2; 8 positions match TRBD1. Germline CDR1 is SGHDT and CDR2 is YYEEEE. The V segment lost 3 bases and the J segment 5 bases; nucleotides outside the gene matches: 3. The CDR3 is 14 amino acids. DNA of the CDR3: TGTGCCAGCAGCTGGACAGGGAGGACCGGGGAGCTGTTTTTT. It is translated as CASSWTGRTGELFF.

The V and J genes are TRBV4-1 and TRBJ1-3; weak D call: TRBD1 (5 bases). V was pared by 0 bases and J by 0 bases, with 12 bases between. Germline V gene data show CDR1 as MGHRA and CDR2 as YSYEKL. The length of the CDR3 is 17 residues. CDR3 region: CASSQDPPGSSGNTIYF. As DNA, the CDR3 is TGCGCCAGCAGCCAAGACCCGCCAGGGAGCTCTGGAAACACCATATATTTT.

The rearrangement uses TRBV9 and TRBJ2-2; 7 positions agree with TRBD1. The junction had 12 bases not matched to a gene; V was cut back by 8 bases and J by 2 bases. Germline CDR1 SGDLS, CDR2 YYNGEE. This CDR3 contains 16 residues. The CDR3 loop is CASVGQAIKNTGELFF. CDR3 in DNA: TGTGCCAGTGTTGGACAGGCGATAAAAAACACCGGGGAGCTGTTTTTT.

This clone was seen only once. The rearrangement uses TRBV6-5 and TRBJ2-7; possibly TRBD2 for D (5 bases). The CDR3 extends over 15 amino acids. V shed 7 bases and J shed 4 bases, with 20 bases lying between them. Germline loops: CDR1 MNHEY, CDR2 SVGAGI. The CDR3 region has the DNA TGTGCCAGCAATACAGACTACTACGGGGATTACGAGCAGTACTTC. It codes for CASNTDYYGDYEQYF.

The chain carries TRBV30 and TRBJ2-1, with D perhaps matching TRBD2 (6 bases). V lost 2 bases and J lost 3, with 17 bases in between. Germline-derived CDR1 and CDR2 are GTSNPN and SVGIG (reference sequence). The CDR3 totals 16 residues. CDR3 bases: TGTGCCTGGAGTTTTACACGGGGGATTTACTACAATGAGCAGTTCTTC. Translation: CAWSFTRGIYYNEQFF.

The chain has TRBV7-8 and TRBJ2-3, with no clear D. V dropped 1 base and J dropped 0 bases, with 11 bases sitting between them. The CDR3 sequence is 16 residues long. Germline CDR1 and CDR2: SGHVS and FQNEAQ. The CDR3 coding sequence is TGTGCCAGCAGCTTAGTAACAGCCTCTAGCACAGATACGCAGTATTTT. Protein product: CASSLVTASSTDTQYF.

J is TRBJ2-3 and V is TRBV7-9; 8 bases line up with TRBD1. The germline CDR1 and CDR2 sequences are SEHNR and FQNEAQ (reference sequence). Trimming at V came to 6 bases and at J to 2 bases, leaving 4 bases not matched to a gene. This CDR3 is built from 14 residues. CDR3 loop: CASRFRGLTDTQYF. The CDR3 nucleotides are TGTGCCAGCAGATTCAGGGGGCTCACAGATACGCAGTATTTT.

The chain uses TRBV2 and TRBJ1-3; D gene unclear. From germline, CDR1 is SNHLY and CDR2 FYNNEI. The CDR3 is 12 residues long. V lost 2 bases and J lost 7, with 6 bases in between. CDR3 in amino acids: CASSEWPNTIYF. The CDR3 bases are TGTGCCAGCAGTGAATGGCCGAACACCATATATTTT.